These 11 T cell receptor beta chains originate from one sample sequenced in a study of T cell repertoires in Merkel cell carcinoma. TCRdb keeps only in-frame clones here, not all; method: immunoSEQ multiplex PCR. The sample gives 15,000 or so clones, roughly 71% of which show up once; about 15% is in the top ten. Sequencing was done on a sample of tumor tissue. The source is an adult with Merkel cell carcinoma.

The rearrangement joins TRBV29-1 to TRBJ2-1; the D is unclear. The V and J ends lost 4 bases and 5 bases respectively, with 12 bases between them. Germline V gene data show CDR1 as SQVTM and CDR2 as ANQGSEA. The CDR3 has 13 residues. DNA for the CDR3: TGCAGCGTTGGGGTATCTACAAACAATGAGCAGTTCTTC. Translation: CSVGVSTNNEQFF.

This clone has more than one count but fewer than ten. V and J are TRBV9 and TRBJ1-4, with TRBD1 as a possible D gene (5 bases). V lost 2 bases and J 7 bases, leaving 12 bases between the germline ends. From germline, CDR1 is SGDLS and CDR2 YYNGEE. The CDR3 covers 14 residues. The CDR3 spells CASSVEGEAEKLFF. The CDR3 bases are TGTGCCAGCAGCGTTGAAGGGGAGGCTGAAAAACTGTTTTTT.

V gene TRBV7-9 combines with J gene TRBJ1-2; 7 nucleotides match TRBD1. The CDR3 extends over 14 amino acids. The germline CDR1 and CDR2 sequences are SEHNR and FQNEAQ (reference sequence). V shed 5 bases and J 4 bases; nucleotides not matched to a gene: 7. The CDR3 loop reads CASSAGGDSYGYTF. In DNA, the CDR3 is TGTGCCAGCAGCGCAGGGGGTGACAGCTATGGCTACACCTTC.

The rearrangement links TRBV2 to TRBJ2-2; 7 bases fit TRBD1. CDR1 and CDR2 (germline): SNHLY, FYNNEI. After removal of 6 bases from V and 4 bases from J, the junction contained 5 bases not matched to a gene. This CDR3 has 14 residues. The CDR3 DNA follows: TGTGCCAGCAGGGTGACAGGGACCACCGGGGAGCTGTTTTTT. Translated, it gives CASRVTGTTGELFF.

The CDR3 DNA reads TGTGCCAGCAGTGCCCCCGGCAGGGGGAGCAATCAGCCCCAGCATTTT. This encodes CASSAPGRGSNQPQHF. This sequence joins TRBV28 and TRBJ1-5; 7 bases fit TRBD1. Unmatched junction bases numbered 8, after V lost 5 bases and J lost 1 base. This CDR3 contains 16 residues. CDR1 and CDR2 (germline): MDHEN, SYDVKM.

The table lists this clone with a count of one. This chain's CDR3 is CASSEFQGTGELFF. For the CDR3, the DNA is TGTGCCAGCAGTGAGTTTCAGGGGACCGGGGAGCTGTTTTTT. The rearrangement joins TRBV2 to TRBJ2-2; perhaps TRBD1 as D (6 bases). CDR1 is SNHLY, CDR2 FYNNEI, per germline. V lost 3 bases and J 5 bases, leaving 10 bases between the germline ends. The CDR3 is 14 amino acids.

The J gene is TRBJ1-2, the V gene TRBV7-2, with D maybe TRBD1 (6 bases). The CDR3 contains 13 residues. Per the germline V gene, CDR1 is SGHTA and CDR2 is FQGNSA. V was cut by 1 base and J by 6 bases, with 9 bases left in between. CDR3 loop: CASSLEGVDGYTF. The CDR3 nucleotides are TGTGCCAGCAGCTTAGAGGGGGTGGATGGCTACACCTTC.

The gene calls are TRBV6-2 or TRBV6-3 and TRBJ2-3, with 10 bases fitting TRBD2. This CDR3 has 17 amino acids. The V and J ends lost 0 bases and 3 bases, in that order; junction bases with no gene match: 6. The germline gives CDR1 MNHEY, CDR2 SVGEGT. The CDR3 DNA follows: TGTGCCAGCAGTTACTCGACCAGCGGGGGGGTTACAGATACGCAGTATTTT. Translated: CASSYSTSGGVTDTQYF.

This CDR3 reads CASSLNRGATYEQYF. Here the CDR3 DNA reads TGTGCCAGCAGCTTAAACAGGGGGGCTACCTACGAGCAGTACTTC. V is TRBV7-2 and J is TRBJ2-7; 8 positions match TRBD1. V dropped 2 bases and J dropped 2; count of bases not matched to a gene: 5. Germline assignment: CDR1 SGHTA and CDR2 FQGNSA. This CDR3 contains 15 residues.

The chain uses TRBV5-8 and TRBJ1-1; TRBD1 is a possible D gene (6 bases). Germline V CDR1 and CDR2: SGHTS, YDEGEE. The CDR3 runs 17 residues. Deletions cut 3 bases from V and 3 bases from J, with 21 bases between. CDR3 coding DNA: TGTGCCAGCAGCTGGAGGTTGGGGAGGGGGAGAGACACTGAAGCTTTCTTT. It specifies CASSWRLGRGRDTEAFF.

The chain links TRBV5-1 to TRBJ1-1; 11 bases match TRBD1. CDR3 length: 17 amino acids. Germline V gene sequence: CDR1 SGHRS, CDR2 YFSETQ. The V and J ends lost 4 bases and 0 bases, in that order; junction bases with no gene match: 8. The CDR3 reads CASSLGTGGSMNTEAFF. DNA of the CDR3: TGCGCCAGCAGCCTTGGGACAGGGGGTTCCATGAACACTGAAGCTTTCTTT.